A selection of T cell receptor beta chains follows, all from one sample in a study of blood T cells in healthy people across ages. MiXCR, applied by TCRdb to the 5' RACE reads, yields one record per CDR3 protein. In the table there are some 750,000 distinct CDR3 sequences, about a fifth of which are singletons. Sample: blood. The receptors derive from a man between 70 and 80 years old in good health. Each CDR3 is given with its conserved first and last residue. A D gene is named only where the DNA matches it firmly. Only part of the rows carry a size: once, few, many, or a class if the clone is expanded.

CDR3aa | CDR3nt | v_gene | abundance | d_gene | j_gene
CSARLRTGGDGYTF | TGCAGTGCTAGATTGCGGACAGGGGGCGATGGCTACACCTTC | TRBV20-1 | - | TRBD1 | TRBJ1-2
CASRRRDAANYGYTF | TGTGCCAGCAGAAGGCGGGACGCAGCTAACTATGGCTACACCTTC | TRBV28 | - | - | TRBJ1-2
CASSVGQDTQYF | TGTGCCAGCAGCGTAGGGCAAGATACGCAGTATTTT | TRBV9 | few | - | TRBJ2-3
CSARRSSGGGELFF | TGCAGTGCTAGAAGAAGCAGCGGGGGCGGGGAGCTGTTTTTT | TRBV20-1 | few | TRBD2 | TRBJ2-2
CASTLETPYNEQFF | TGTGCCAGCACTTTAGAAACCCCCTACAATGAGCAGTTCTTC | TRBV6-2/TRBV6-3 | - | - | TRBJ2-1
CASSYGLSGANVLTF | TGTGCCAGCAGTTACGGACTCTCTGGGGCCAACGTCCTGACTTTC | TRBV6-6 | few | - | TRBJ2-6
CASSWDGQGSTDTQYF | TGTGCCAGCAGCTGGGATGGACAGGGGAGCACAGATACGCAGTATTTT | TRBV7-2 | few | TRBD1 | TRBJ2-3
CASSLAAGQSTDTQYF | TGCGCCAGCAGCTTGGCGGCGGGACAGAGCACAGATACGCAGTATTTT | TRBV5-1 | few | - | TRBJ2-3
CASRADVSSYNEQFF | TGCGCCAGCAGGGCAGACGTAAGCTCCTACAATGAGCAGTTCTTC | TRBV5-1 | - | - | TRBJ2-1
CSVPRRRETQYF | TGCAGCGTTCCGAGGAGAAGAGAGACCCAGTACTTC | TRBV29-1 | - | - | TRBJ2-5
CASSWGTSGIFVQFF | TGTGCCAGCAGTTGGGGGACTAGCGGCATATTTGTGCAGTTCTTC | TRBV12-3/TRBV12-4 | - | TRBD2 | TRBJ2-1
CASSQTGIRGRNTEAFF | TGTGCCAGCAGCCAAACGGGTATTAGGGGCAGGAACACTGAAGCTTTCTTT | TRBV7-2 | few | - | TRBJ1-1
CASSFRVIGTEAFF | TGTGCCAGCAGCTTCAGGGTGATCGGCACTGAAGCTTTCTTT | TRBV7-2 | few | - | TRBJ1-1
CASTLPDGAKNIQYF | TGTGCCAGCACCCTACCTGATGGGGCCAAAAACATTCAGTACTTC | TRBV6-2/TRBV6-3 | - | - | TRBJ2-4
CASDARDRGNTGELFF | TGTGCCAGCGACGCAAGGGACAGGGGGAACACCGGGGAGCTGTTTTTT | TRBV13 | - | TRBD1 | TRBJ2-2
CSVELLRGALTQYF | TGCAGCGTTGAGTTGTTGCGGGGGGCCTTGACCCAGTACTTC | TRBV29-1 | few | TRBD2 | TRBJ2-5
CSARYRGRLNTEAFF | TGCAGTGCTAGATACAGGGGCAGGCTGAACACTGAAGCTTTCTTT | TRBV20-1 | - | TRBD1 | TRBJ1-1
CASSQDQVGSSTDTQYF | TGCGCCAGCAGCCAAGATCAGGTGGGGTCTAGCACAGATACGCAGTATTTT | TRBV4-1 | - | - | TRBJ2-3
CASSPRTTGYTF | TGTGCCAGCAGCCCGCGGACGACTGGCTACACCTTC | TRBV7-2 | - | - | TRBJ1-2
CASSERGRETQYF | TGTGCCAGCAGTGAGAGGGGGAGAGAGACCCAGTACTTC | TRBV2 | few | - | TRBJ2-5
CASTTVAGGPDTQYF | TGTGCCAGCACGACGGTAGCGGGAGGGCCGGATACGCAGTATTTT | TRBV6-1 | - | TRBD2 | TRBJ2-3
CASSPSGGRNTEAFF | TGCGCCAGCAGCCCGTCCGGGGGACGGAACACTGAAGCTTTCTTT | TRBV5-1 | few | - | TRBJ1-1
CASSQAIAASGKNIQYF | TGCGCCAGCAGCCAAGCGATAGCGGCGTCGGGCAAAAACATTCAGTACTTC | TRBV4-1 | - | - | TRBJ2-4
CASSLELVTEAFF | TGTGCCAGCAGCTTAGAATTGGTCACTGAAGCTTTCTTT | TRBV7-6 | - | - | TRBJ1-1
CSARTTIAGIYEQYF | TGCAGTGCTAGAACTACAATAGCGGGGATCTACGAGCAGTACTTC | TRBV20-1 | few | TRBD2 | TRBJ2-7
CASSPTIRDVEGYTF | TGTGCCAGCAGCCCAACGATCAGGGACGTGGAGGGCTACACCTTC | TRBV12-3/TRBV12-4 | - | - | TRBJ1-2
CASSPVGKRAFF | TGTGCCAGCAGCCCGGTGGGAAAAAGGGCTTTCTTT | TRBV28 | few | - | TRBJ1-1
CASRRLAGARGELFF | TGTGCCAGCAGGAGACTAGCGGGGGCCAGGGGGGAGCTGTTTTTT | TRBV12-3/TRBV12-4 | - | TRBD2 | TRBJ2-2
CASSTRGDVNTEAFF | TGTGCCAGCAGCACCCGTGGGGACGTGAACACTGAAGCTTTCTTT | TRBV9 | - | - | TRBJ1-1
CASSFSRNYDYTF | TGTGCCAGCAGCTTCTCCCGGAACTATGACTACACCTTC | TRBV11-1 | few | - | TRBJ1-2
CASSTGTGVDTQYF | TGTGCCAGCAGTACTGGGACAGGGGTGGATACGCAGTATTTT | TRBV6-1 | few | TRBD1 | TRBJ2-3
CASSRLAGGPAEQFF | TGTGCCAGCAGCCGACTAGCGGGAGGGCCCGCTGAGCAGTTCTTC | TRBV6-2/TRBV6-3 | few | TRBD2 | TRBJ2-1
CASRLGQGRTEAFF | TGTGCCAGCAGATTAGGACAGGGTCGAACTGAAGCTTTCTTT | TRBV12-3/TRBV12-4 | - | TRBD1 | TRBJ1-1
CASSFGSTNEKLFF | TGTGCCAGCAGTTTCGGCTCAACTAATGAAAAACTGTTTTTT | TRBV12-3/TRBV12-4 | many | - | TRBJ1-4
CVSSLARVLGEQYF | TGTGTCAGCAGCTTAGCCCGGGTATTGGGGGAGCAGTACTTC | TRBV13 | - | - | TRBJ2-7
CASSRPGRRGETQYF | TGTGCCAGCAGTAGGCCAGGGAGAAGAGGAGAGACCCAGTACTTC | TRBV6-5 | few | - | TRBJ2-5
CASSQGASGGYQETQYF | TGTGCCAGCAGCCAAGGGGCTAGCGGGGGCTACCAAGAGACCCAGTACTTC | TRBV12-3/TRBV12-4 | many | TRBD2 | TRBJ2-5
CASRGSGETQYF | TGTGCCAGCAGGGGTTCAGGGGAGACCCAGTACTTC | TRBV25-1 | - | - | TRBJ2-5
CASSSDRGDAEAFF | TGCGCCAGCAGCTCGGACAGAGGGGACGCTGAAGCTTTCTTT | TRBV5-1 | few | - | TRBJ1-1
CASTQVGTSGGGKEQFF | TGTGCCAGCACCCAAGTGGGGACTAGCGGGGGGGGGAAGGAGCAGTTCTTC | TRBV6-4 | few | TRBD2 | TRBJ2-1
CASSQAYRVIYGYTF | TGTGCCAGCAGCCAAGCATACAGGGTAATCTATGGCTACACCTTC | TRBV4-2 | few | - | TRBJ1-2
CAWSRNGYTF | TGTGCCTGGAGTCGAAACGGCTACACCTTC | TRBV30 | - | - | TRBJ1-2
CASSVISTDTQYF | TGTGCCAGCTCAGTTATTAGCACAGATACGCAGTATTTT | TRBV18 | - | - | TRBJ2-3
CASSFGGGRSTDTQYF | TGTGCCAGCAGCTTTGGTGGCGGGAGAAGCACAGATACGCAGTATTTT | TRBV5-4 | - | TRBD2 | TRBJ2-3
CASSFWGSGTEAFF | TGTGCCAGCAGTTTTTGGGGGTCGGGCACTGAAGCTTTCTTT | TRBV12-3/TRBV12-4 | few | - | TRBJ1-1
CASSSPWQDEQFF | TGTGCCAGCAGCTCCCCCTGGCAGGATGAGCAGTTCTTC | TRBV9 | - | - | TRBJ2-1
CASSLGQASYGYTF | TGTGCCAGCAGTCTAGGACAAGCCTCCTATGGCTACACCTTC | TRBV27 | few | - | TRBJ1-2
CASSQEGGFGNTIYF | TGCGCCAGCAGCCAAGAAGGGGGGTTCGGAAACACCATATATTTT | TRBV4-3 | - | - | TRBJ1-3
CSALREFPDTDTQYF | TGCAGTGCACTTCGGGAGTTCCCAGACACAGATACGCAGTATTTT | TRBV20-1 | few | - | TRBJ2-3
CASSQAGASEAFF | TGCGCCAGCAGCCAAGCAGGGGCCTCTGAAGCTTTCTTT | TRBV4-3 | - | - | TRBJ1-1
CASGGQTQETQYF | TGTGCCAGCGGGGGACAGACGCAAGAGACCCAGTACTTC | TRBV7-8 | many | TRBD1 | TRBJ2-5